Sequencing of this T cell receptor (beta chain) was carried out in a study of T cell changes during pregnancy in multiple sclerosis. Trimming cost V 5 bases and J 2 bases; bases outside gene matches: 8. Germline lookup yields CDR1 MNHEY and CDR2 SMNVEV (reference sequence). This CDR3 contains 15 residues. This clone came up once. Profiling relied on immunoSEQ multiplex PCR, and the TCRdb table lists in-frame clones only, not all of them. The table lists about 64,000 clones, less than 95% of them singletons. The chain recombines TRBV27 with TRBJ2-7; TRBD1 matches at 8 bases. This sample comprised peripheral blood, obtained in the second trimester of pregnancy. The receptor was derived from a female donor in good health, enrolled as a control in a pregnancy study. The CDR3 protein is CASSRRGQATYEQYF. CDR3 in DNA: TGTGCCAGCAGTCGCAGGGGGCAAGCGACCTACGAGCAGTACTTC.